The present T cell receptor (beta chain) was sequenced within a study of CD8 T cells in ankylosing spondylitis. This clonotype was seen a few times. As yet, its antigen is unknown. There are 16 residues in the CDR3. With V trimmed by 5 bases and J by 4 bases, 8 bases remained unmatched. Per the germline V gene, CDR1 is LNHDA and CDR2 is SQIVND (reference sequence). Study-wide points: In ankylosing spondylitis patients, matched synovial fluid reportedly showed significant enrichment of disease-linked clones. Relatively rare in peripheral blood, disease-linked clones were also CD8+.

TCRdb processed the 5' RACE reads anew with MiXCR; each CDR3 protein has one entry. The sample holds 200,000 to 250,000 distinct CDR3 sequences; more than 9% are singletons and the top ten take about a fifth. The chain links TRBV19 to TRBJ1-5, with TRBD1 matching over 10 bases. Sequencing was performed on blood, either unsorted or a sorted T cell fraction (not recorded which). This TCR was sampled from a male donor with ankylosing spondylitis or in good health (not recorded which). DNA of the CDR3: TGTGCCAGTAGTGTCGGGACAGGGGTTCAGAATCAGCCCCAGCATTTT. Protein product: CASSVGTGVQNQPQHF.